This is a list of T cell receptor beta chains from one sample in a study of cytomegalovirus exposure and HLA in healthy donors. Clones were sequenced by immunoSEQ multiplex PCR, and TCRdb holds only the in-frame ones, with some missing. The sample has under 150,000 clones, just under 80% seen once. Sequences were obtained from PBMCs. Source of these receptors: a woman aged 40 to 49 in good health and CMV-seronegative. Both conserved end residues are part of each CDR3. Fields, in order: J gene, D gene, clone size, V gene, CDR3 protein, CDR3 DNA. The D gene is left open where the match is weak. A row's size may be missing; if present it is once, few, many or a size class.

TRBJ1-1 | TRBD1 | once | TRBV27 | CASSWGQGVEAFF | TGTGCCAGCAGTTGGGGACAGGGGGTTGAAGCTTTCTTT
TRBJ2-3 | TRBD1 | NA | TRBV25-1 | CASEDRGNTQYF | TGTGCCAGCGAGGACAGGGGAAATACGCAGTATTTT
TRBJ2-1 | NA | NA | TRBV27 | CASSFRNEQFF | TGTGCCAGCAGTTTCCGTAATGAGCAGTTCTTC
TRBJ1-2 | TRBD1 | NA | TRBV7-9 | CASSLVTVGTGDNYGYTF | TGTGCCAGCAGCTTAGTTACGGTCGGGACAGGGGATAACTATGGCTACACCTTC
TRBJ1-3 | NA | NA | TRBV5-5 | CASSLWAEGGNTIYF | TGTGCCAGCAGCCTTTGGGCAGAAGGTGGAAACACCATATATTTT
TRBJ1-1 | TRBD1 | NA | TRBV29-1 | CSVAGGPNMDFF | TGCAGCGTTGCAGGGGGGCCAAACATGGATTTCTTT
TRBJ1-1 | NA | NA | TRBV29-1 | CSVGQMNTEAFF | TGCAGCGTGGGGCAGATGAACACTGAAGCTTTCTTT
TRBJ1-1 | TRBD1 | few | TRBV28 | CASRKQGARVGGTEAFF | TGTGCCAGCAGAAAACAGGGGGCGCGGGTTGGGGGCACTGAAGCTTTCTTT
TRBJ1-1 | NA | NA | TRBV28 | CASRPPPGMVNTEAFF | TGTGCCAGCAGACCCCCCCCGGGGATGGTAAACACTGAAGCTTTCTTT
TRBJ1-4 | TRBD1 | NA | TRBV25-1 | CASRERQGGREKLFF | TGTGCCAGCAGGGAGAGACAGGGGGGTCGGGAAAAACTGTTTTTT
TRBJ2-3 | TRBD2 | NA | TRBV29-1 | CSVGAGALLTDTQYF | TGCAGCGTTGGGGCGGGAGCTCTCCTCACAGATACGCAGTATTTT